This passage covers 14 T cell receptor beta chains from one sample sequenced in a study of shared clonotypes between healthy human individuals. Assay used: immunoSEQ multiplex PCR; TCRdb lists only in-frame clones, some missing. The sample lists roughly 1,500,000 clones, roughly 98% occurring once. Source material: naive CD4+ T cells sorted from blood. The subset was: CD45RA+ positively selected. Receptor source: a man in his thirties or forties in good health.

The CDR3 protein is CASSFRTGVNTEAFF. The CDR3 DNA sequence: TGTGCCAGCAGCTTTAGGACAGGGGTGAACACTGAAGCTTTCTTT. The chain combines TRBV5-6 with TRBJ1-1; TRBD1 matches 9 bases. CDR3 length: 15 amino acids. J gave up 0 bases and V 2 bases, and 2 bases lay outside the gene matches. Per germline, CDR1 SGHDT and CDR2 YYEEEE.

Concerning this clone itself: Different DNA sequences within this sample yield the same CDR3. V and J are TRBV28 and TRBJ2-7, with D unresolved. Germline V gene lookup returns CDR1 MDHEN and CDR2 SYDVKM. CDR3 length: 12 residues. V lost 5 bases and J lost 0, with 5 bases in between. CDR3 protein: CASSTPSYEQYF. The CDR3 DNA sequence: TGTGCCAGCAGTACTCCCTCCTACGAGCAGTACTTC.

The chain has TRBV9 and TRBJ2-7; tentatively, D is TRBD1 (6 bases). Germline V gene data show CDR1 as SGDLS and CDR2 as YYNGEE. Trimming took off 4 bases at V and 2 bases at J, with 13 bases between the two ends. There are 14 residues in the CDR3. As DNA, the CDR3 is TGTGCCAGCAGCCTAGGACAGTTCGCCTACGAGCAGTACTTC. Translating it yields CASSLGQFAYEQYF.

Concerning this clone itself: The sample has other DNA sequences that encode this CDR3 too. DNA of the CDR3: TGTGCCAGCAGCTGGGACTTACAAGAGACCCAGTACTTC. Protein product: CASSWDLQETQYF. The gene calls are TRBV7-8 and TRBJ2-5; weak D call: TRBD2 (6 bases). V was shortened by 4 bases and J by 2 bases, with 8 bases between the two germline ends. Germline V lookup: CDR1 SGHVS, CDR2 FQNEAQ. The CDR3 has 13 amino acids.

The chain has TRBV30 and TRBJ1-2; D gene ambiguous. Germline V CDR1 and CDR2: GTSNPN, SVGIG (reference sequence). Between the trimmed V and J ends, which lost 8 bases and 8 bases, there was a span of 21 bases. This CDR3 has 13 amino acids. CDR3: CALFPSGESGYTF. In DNA form, the CDR3 reads TGTGCCCTCTTCCCCTCCGGGGAGAGCGGCTACACCTTC.

This chain connects TRBV25-1 to TRBJ1-4, with D possibly matching TRBD1 (6 bases). The CDR3 is 15 amino acids. The germline V gene has CDR1 MGHDK and CDR2 SYGVNS. The V and J ends lost 3 bases and 8 bases respectively, with 16 bases between them. CDR3: CASSDSGGPGEKLFF. CDR3 bases: TGTGCCAGCAGTGACTCCGGGGGGCCGGGGGAAAAACTGTTTTTT.

The V and J genes are TRBV27 and TRBJ1-5; D is undetermined. Germline loops: CDR1 MNHEY, CDR2 SMNVEV (reference sequence). This CDR3 region has 14 residues. Deletions cut 3 bases from V and 2 bases from J, with 8 bases between. For the CDR3, the DNA is TGTGCCAGCAGTTTTCGGGAGGGCAATCAGCCCCAGCATTTT. It yields the protein CASSFREGNQPQHF.

J is TRBJ2-1 and V is TRBV10-1, with 9 positions matching TRBD2. The CDR3 runs 14 residues. Germline V gene data show CDR1 as WNHNN and CDR2 as SYGVQD (reference sequence). V lost 3 bases, J lost 12 bases, and 9 bases stayed unmatched. This CDR3 reads CASSDPGLAKGQFF. The CDR3 DNA reads as TGCGCCAGCAGTGACCCGGGACTAGCAAAAGGGCAGTTCTTC.

The CDR3 region has the DNA TGTGCCAGCAGCCAAGAAATATTAGGCGGCGGCTACACCTTC. Translated: CASSQEILGGGYTF. The chain combines TRBV14 with TRBJ1-2; D remains unclear. This CDR3 has 14 residues. Germline lookup yields CDR1 SGHDN and CDR2 FVKESK. V was clipped by 0 bases and J by 8 bases, with 13 bases between them.

The chain is built from TRBV18 and TRBJ1-3; D unclear. Germline V CDR1 and CDR2: KGHSH, LQKENI. V was clipped by 6 bases and J by 3 bases, with 15 bases between them. The CDR3 is 15 amino acids. In DNA, the CDR3 is TGTGCCAGCTCGTCGGGAGTTCGTGGTGGAAACACCATATATTTT. It codes for CASSSGVRGGNTIYF. The full variable domain, its missing parts supplied by reference TRBV18 and TRBJ1-3, is NAGVMQNPRHLVRRRGQEARLRCSPMKGHSHVYWYRQLPEEGLKFMVYLQKENIIDESGMPKERFSAEFPKEGPSILRIQQVVRGDSAAYFCASSSGVRGGNTIYFGEGSWLTVV.

This chain connects TRBV28 to TRBJ2-2; the D is unclear. CDR3 length: 12 amino acids. Germline assignment: CDR1 MDHEN and CDR2 SYDVKM. V lost 8 bases and J lost 6, with 10 bases in between. This CDR3 is CASQSTPGELFF. DNA for the CDR3: TGTGCCAGCCAGTCCACTCCCGGGGAGCTGTTTTTT.

The rearrangement uses TRBV9 and TRBJ2-2; 9 nucleotides line up with TRBD2. After removal of 4 bases from V and 5 bases from J, the junction contained 6 bases not matched to a gene. Germline loops: CDR1 SGDLS, CDR2 YYNGEE. This CDR3 region has 15 residues. Here the CDR3 DNA reads TGTGCCAGCAGCCCGACTAGCGGATTGACCGGGGAGCTGTTTTTT. Translation gives CASSPTSGLTGELFF.

V usage is TRBV5-1 and J usage is TRBJ2-7; a possible D gene is TRBD1 (6 bases). Germline V gives CDR1 SGHRS, CDR2 YFSETQ. CDR3 length: 14 amino acids. Trimming stripped 2 bases from V and 3 bases from J, with 12 bases between. Here the CDR3 DNA reads TGCGCCAGCAGCTTTTCCGGGACAATCTACGAGCAGTACTTC. Translation gives CASSFSGTIYEQYF.

This chain joins TRBV7-8 and TRBJ1-4; no firm D call. The CDR3 covers 13 residues. Deletions cut 2 bases from V and 4 bases from J, with 5 bases between. Germline CDR1 reads SGHVS; CDR2 reads FQNEAQ. The chain's CDR3 is CASSLFSNEKLFF. CDR3 nucleotide sequence: TGTGCCAGCAGCTTATTCAGTAATGAAAAACTGTTTTTT.